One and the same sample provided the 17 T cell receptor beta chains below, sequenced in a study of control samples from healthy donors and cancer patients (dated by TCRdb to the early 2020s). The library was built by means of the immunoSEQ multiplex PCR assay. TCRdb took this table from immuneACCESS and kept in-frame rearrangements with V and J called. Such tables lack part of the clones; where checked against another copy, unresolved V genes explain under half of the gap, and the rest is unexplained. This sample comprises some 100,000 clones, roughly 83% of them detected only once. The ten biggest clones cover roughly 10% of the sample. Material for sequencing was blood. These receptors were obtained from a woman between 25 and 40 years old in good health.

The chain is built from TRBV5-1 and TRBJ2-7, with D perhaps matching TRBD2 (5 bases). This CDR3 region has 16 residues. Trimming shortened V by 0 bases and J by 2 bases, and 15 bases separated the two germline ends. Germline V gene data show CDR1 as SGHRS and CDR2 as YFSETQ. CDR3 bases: TGCGCCAGCAGCTTGGAAACTAGGGTAATCACCTACGAGCAGTACTTC. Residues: CASSLETRVITYEQYF.

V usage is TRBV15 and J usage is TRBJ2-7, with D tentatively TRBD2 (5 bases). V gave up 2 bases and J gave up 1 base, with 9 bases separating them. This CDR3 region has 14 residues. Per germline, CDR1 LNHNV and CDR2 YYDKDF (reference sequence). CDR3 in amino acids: CATSRRESSYEQYF. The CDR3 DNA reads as TGTGCCACCAGCAGAAGGGAGAGTTCCTACGAGCAGTACTTC.

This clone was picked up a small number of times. DNA for the CDR3: TGTGCCAGCAGCCCAGACAGTGAAAAACTGTTTTTT. Protein: CASSPDSEKLFF. The chain is built from TRBV7-9 and TRBJ1-4; a weak D match, TRBD1 (5 bases). Germline V gene lookup returns CDR1 SEHNR and CDR2 FQNEAQ (reference sequence). V shed 5 bases and J shed 7 bases, with 8 bases lying between them. The CDR3 is 12 amino acids.

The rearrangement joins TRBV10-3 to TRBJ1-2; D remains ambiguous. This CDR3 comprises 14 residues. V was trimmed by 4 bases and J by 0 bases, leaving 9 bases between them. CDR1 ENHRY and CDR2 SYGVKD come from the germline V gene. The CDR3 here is CAISGQASNYGYTF. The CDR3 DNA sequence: TGTGCCATCAGTGGCCAAGCCTCTAACTATGGCTACACCTTC.

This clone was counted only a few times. CDR3 sequence reads: CASSEGSPPYEQYF. The CDR3 DNA reads as TGTGCCAGCAGTGAAGGATCCCCCCCCTACGAGCAGTACTTC. The genes are TRBV6-1 and TRBJ2-7; D remains ambiguous. This CDR3 comprises 14 residues. From germline, CDR1 is MNHNS and CDR2 SASEGT. Trimming stripped 1 base from V and 2 bases from J, with 9 bases between.

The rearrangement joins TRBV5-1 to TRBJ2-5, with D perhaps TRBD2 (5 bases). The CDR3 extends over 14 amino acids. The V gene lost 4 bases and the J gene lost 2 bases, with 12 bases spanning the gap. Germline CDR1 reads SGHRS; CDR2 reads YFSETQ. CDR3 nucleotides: TGCGCCAGCAGCAACGCGGGCAGTCAAGAGACCCAGTACTTC. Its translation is CASSNAGSQETQYF.

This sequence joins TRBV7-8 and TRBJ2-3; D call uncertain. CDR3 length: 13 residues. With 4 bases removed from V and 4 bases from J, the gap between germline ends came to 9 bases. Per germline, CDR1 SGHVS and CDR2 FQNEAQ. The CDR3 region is CASSSRLSDTQYF. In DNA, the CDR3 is TGTGCCAGCAGCTCCCGCCTCTCAGATACGCAGTATTTT.

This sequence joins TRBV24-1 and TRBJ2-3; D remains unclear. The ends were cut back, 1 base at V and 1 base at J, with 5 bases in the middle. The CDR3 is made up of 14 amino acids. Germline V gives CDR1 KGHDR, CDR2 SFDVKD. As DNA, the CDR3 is TGTGCCACCAGTGATTTATCGGGCACAGATACGCAGTATTTT. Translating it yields CATSDLSGTDTQYF.

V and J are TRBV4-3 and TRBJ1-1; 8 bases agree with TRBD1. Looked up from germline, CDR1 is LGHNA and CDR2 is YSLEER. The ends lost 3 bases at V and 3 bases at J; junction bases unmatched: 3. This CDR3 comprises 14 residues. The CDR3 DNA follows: TGCGCCAGCAGCCAGAAGACAGGGGACACTGAAGCTTTCTTT. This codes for CASSQKTGDTEAFF.

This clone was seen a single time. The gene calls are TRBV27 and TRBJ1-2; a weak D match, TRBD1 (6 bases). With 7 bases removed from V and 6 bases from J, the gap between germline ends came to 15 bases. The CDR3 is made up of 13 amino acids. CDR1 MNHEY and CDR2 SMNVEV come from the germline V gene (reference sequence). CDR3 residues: CASTKQGPNGYTF. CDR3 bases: TGTGCCAGCACCAAACAGGGACCCAATGGCTACACCTTC.

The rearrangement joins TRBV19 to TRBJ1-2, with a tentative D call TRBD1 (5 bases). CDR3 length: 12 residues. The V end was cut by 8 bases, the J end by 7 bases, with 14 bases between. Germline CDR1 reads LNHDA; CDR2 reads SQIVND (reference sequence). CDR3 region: CASASGGSGYTF. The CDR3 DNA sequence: TGTGCCAGTGCCTCGGGGGGTAGTGGCTACACCTTC.

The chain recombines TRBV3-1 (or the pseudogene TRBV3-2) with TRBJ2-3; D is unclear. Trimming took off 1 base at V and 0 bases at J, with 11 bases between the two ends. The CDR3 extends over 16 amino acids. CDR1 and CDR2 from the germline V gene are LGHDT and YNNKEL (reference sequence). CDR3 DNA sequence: TGTGCCAGCAGCCAAGCATCCCTTAGAAGCACAGATACGCAGTATTTT. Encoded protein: CASSQASLRSTDTQYF.

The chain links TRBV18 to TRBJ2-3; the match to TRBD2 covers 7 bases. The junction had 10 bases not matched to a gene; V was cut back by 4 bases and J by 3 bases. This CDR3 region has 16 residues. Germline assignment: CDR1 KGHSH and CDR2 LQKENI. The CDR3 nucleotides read TGTGCCAGCTCACTACAAGGACTAGTCTCTACAGATACGCAGTATTTT. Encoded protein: CASSLQGLVSTDTQYF.

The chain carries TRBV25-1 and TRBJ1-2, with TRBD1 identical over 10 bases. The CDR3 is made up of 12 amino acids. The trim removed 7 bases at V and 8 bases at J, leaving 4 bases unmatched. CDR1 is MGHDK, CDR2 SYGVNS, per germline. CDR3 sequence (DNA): TGTGCCAGCACCGGGACAGGGGTGGGCTACACCTTC. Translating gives CASTGTGVGYTF.

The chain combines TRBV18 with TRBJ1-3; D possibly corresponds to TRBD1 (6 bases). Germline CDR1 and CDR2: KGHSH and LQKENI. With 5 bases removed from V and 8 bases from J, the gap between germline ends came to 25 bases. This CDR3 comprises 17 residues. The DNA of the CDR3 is TGTGCCAGCTCATCATACAGGACAGCCGTGGTACGTGACACCATATATTTT. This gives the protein CASSSYRTAVVRDTIYF.

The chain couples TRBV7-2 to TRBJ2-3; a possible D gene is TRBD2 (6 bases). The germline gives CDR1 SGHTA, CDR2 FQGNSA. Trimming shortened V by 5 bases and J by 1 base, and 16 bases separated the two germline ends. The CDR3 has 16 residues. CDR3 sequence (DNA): TGTGCCAGCAGCCCCCTTTTAATAGCGGGCACAGATACGCAGTATTTT. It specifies CASSPLLIAGTDTQYF. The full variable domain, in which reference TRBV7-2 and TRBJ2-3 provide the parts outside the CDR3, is GAGVSQSPSNKVTEKGKDVELRCDPISGHTALYWYRQSLGQGLEFLIYFQGNSAPDKSGLPSDRFSAERTGGSVSTLTIQRTQQEDSAVYLCASSPLLIAGTDTQYFGPGTRLTVL.

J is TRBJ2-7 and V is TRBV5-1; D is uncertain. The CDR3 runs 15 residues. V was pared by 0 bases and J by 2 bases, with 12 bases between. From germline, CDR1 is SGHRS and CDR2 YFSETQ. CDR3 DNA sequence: TGCGCCAGCAGCTTGGCCAACGCCGGACCCTACGAGCAGTACTTC. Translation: CASSLANAGPYEQYF.